One and the same sample provided the 8 T cell receptor beta chains below, sequenced in a study of T cells in Graves' hyperthyroidism and ophthalmopathy. TCR beta CDR3 region amplification was performed from RNA transcripts. HTBI primers drove first-round RT-PCR of the TCR CDR3. TCRdb re-derived calls from the multiplex PCR reads in MiXCR, one entry per CDR3 protein. The table records hundreds of thousands of distinct CDR3 sequences, more than 12% of them present only once. What was sequenced was blood. The receptors come from a woman aged 50 to 60 with Graves' ophthalmopathy.

This clonotype was detected ten times or more. V gene TRBV7-2 combines with J gene TRBJ2-1, with 8 nucleotides matching TRBD2. Germline loops: CDR1 SGHTA, CDR2 FQGNSA. J lost 8 bases, V lost 3 bases, and 9 bases had no gene match. The CDR3 totals 15 residues. In nucleotides, the CDR3 is TGTGCCAGCAGCTTGTCGGGACTAGGTCCTGATGAGCAGTTCTTC. Residues: CASSLSGLGPDEQFF.

This clonotype was recorded a few times. The rearrangement uses TRBV27 and TRBJ2-7; D possibly corresponds to TRBD2 (6 bases). Germline V gene sequence: CDR1 MNHEY, CDR2 SMNVEV (reference sequence). Trimming took 5 bases from V and 2 from J, leaving 16 bases between them. CDR3 length: 15 residues. CDR3 residues: CASSGRTPGAYEQYF. CDR3 coding DNA: TGTGCCAGCAGTGGGAGGACTCCCGGGGCCTACGAGCAGTACTTC.

This clonotype has at least ten counts. The chain couples TRBV2 to TRBJ1-1; a weak D match, TRBD1 (5 bases). V was pared by 1 base and J by 1 base, with 10 bases between. The CDR3 has 15 residues. Per germline, CDR1 SNHLY and CDR2 FYNNEI. CDR3 coding DNA: TGTGCCAGCAGTGAAGTCGCCAGGGAGAACACTGAAGCTTTCTTT. This encodes CASSEVARENTEAFF.

This clonotype was recorded a few times. The gene calls are TRBV29-1 and TRBJ1-1; 8 bases line up with TRBD1. V trimming: 8 bases; J trimming: 8 bases; junction bases outside the gene matches: 10. This CDR3 contains 12 residues. Germline CDR1 is SQVTM and CDR2 is ANQGSEA. The DNA for the CDR3 is TGCAGCCTTTATTTTAGGACAGGGGAAGCTTTCTTT. As protein: CSLYFRTGEAFF.

This clonotype was picked up many times. The V and J genes are TRBV30 and TRBJ1-1; tentative D call: TRBD1 (6 bases). The V end was cut by 0 bases, the J end by 12 bases, with 20 bases between. The CDR3 spans 14 residues. Germline CDR1 is GTSNPN and CDR2 is SVGIG (reference sequence). The CDR3 protein is CAWSVTPDRWRTFF. CDR3 coding DNA: TGTGCCTGGAGTGTAACCCCCGACAGGTGGAGGACTTTCTTT.

This clonotype has ten or more counts. The chain links TRBV6-1 to TRBJ2-7, with 7 bases aligning to TRBD1. This CDR3 has 14 amino acids. Looked up from germline, CDR1 is MNHNS and CDR2 is SASEGT. V was clipped by 3 bases and J by 3 bases; unmatched bases: 5. The CDR3 region has the DNA TGTGCCAGCAGTGAGGGACAGCGAGGCTACGAGCAGTACTTC. Amino acid sequence: CASSEGQRGYEQYF.

This clonotype showed up many times. The chain uses TRBV7-9 and TRBJ2-2; 9 positions agree with TRBD1. Trimming took 5 bases from V and 2 from J; bases not matched to a gene: 6. The CDR3 has 16 residues. Germline CDR1 is SEHNR and CDR2 is FQNEAQ (reference sequence). CDR3 in amino acids: CASSGNTGGNTGELFF. CDR3 DNA: TGTGCCAGCAGCGGCAACACAGGGGGCAACACCGGGGAGCTGTTTTTT.

This clonotype has only a few counts. The CDR3 DNA reads TGTGCCAGTAGTATAGATCCCGGAGGCAGACCGATCTACAATGAGCAGTTCTTC. It is translated as CASSIDPGGRPIYNEQFF. The chain joins TRBV19 to TRBJ2-1, with D tentatively TRBD2 (5 bases). Trimming cost V 0 bases and J 3 bases, with 18 bases left between them. The CDR3 is 18 residues long. Germline loops: CDR1 LNHDA, CDR2 SQIVND (reference sequence).